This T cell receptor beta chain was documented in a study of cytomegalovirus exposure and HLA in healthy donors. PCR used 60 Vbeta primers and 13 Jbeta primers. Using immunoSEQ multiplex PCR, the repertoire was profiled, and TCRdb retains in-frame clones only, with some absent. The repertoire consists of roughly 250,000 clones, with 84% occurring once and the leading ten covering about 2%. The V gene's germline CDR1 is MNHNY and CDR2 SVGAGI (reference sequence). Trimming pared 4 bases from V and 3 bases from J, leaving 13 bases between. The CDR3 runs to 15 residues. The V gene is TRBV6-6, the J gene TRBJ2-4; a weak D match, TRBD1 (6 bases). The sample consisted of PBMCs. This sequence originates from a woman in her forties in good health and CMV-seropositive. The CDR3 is CASSFDRDNKNIQYF. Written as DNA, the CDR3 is TGTGCCAGCAGTTTCGACCGGGACAACAAAAACATTCAGTACTTC.